Sequencing of this T cell receptor beta chain was carried out in a study of blood T cell repertoires in COVID-19. Study summary: In each case, the material was cDNA or gDNA derived from T cells, B-cell-depleted T cells, or PBMCs.

Symptom resolution, clearance, or two negative PCRs marked donors in Cohort 3 as recovered. CDR1 is LNHDA and CDR2 is SQIVND in the germline V gene (reference sequence). There are 15 residues in the CDR3. V dropped 7 bases and J dropped 2; count of bases not matched to a gene: 6. In the original processing: Reference gene primer amplification yielded estimated nucleated cell counts. Profiled with immunoSEQ multiplex PCR; TCRdb holds only in-frame clones, not every one. V and J calls and clone size follow that table, whereas D and trimming were derived from the DNA. The table has about 250,000 clones, 80% to 90% seen once.

The J gene is TRBJ2-1, the V gene TRBV19; 9 bases line up with TRBD1. The sequenced material came from PBMCs or T cells enriched from blood (not recorded which). This TCR was recovered from a man aged 35-49 years who had recovered from COVID-19. DNA for the CDR3: TGTGCCAGTAAGGACAGGGGTAAAACCTACAATGAGCAGTTCTTC. Protein: CASKDRGKTYNEQFF.